The 25 T cell receptor beta chains below were found in one sample sequenced in a study of human T cells and chemical hapten exposure (dated by TCRdb to the early 2020s). Library construction relied on RACE. TCRdb lists the instrument as NextSeq 500. TCRdb reworked the public reads: Q25 trimming with fastp, MiXCR clone assembly, productive beta chains retained. Each CDR3 protein gets just one entry, which takes the most common genes and DNA from the rows behind it. Present in this sample are about 85,000 distinct CDR3 sequences, over 6.5% of which were seen just once. The top ten hold 2.5% to 3% of the sample. In light of the paper, this sample's time point label describes: pre-sensitization, week 0. The sample's treatment or condition label is to be understood as: therapeutic diphenylcyclopropenone sensitization with weekly scalp DPC. Specimen: whole blood, collected in connection with sensitization to the hapten diphenylcyclopropenone (DPC). These receptors were obtained from a man aged 35 to 55 with alopecia areata. Some clones in this sample may be carry-over from other donors' samples.

The V call is TRBV25-1, the J call TRBJ1-2; 9 bases are shared with TRBD1. CDR3 size: 14 residues. Germline lookup yields CDR1 MGHDK and CDR2 SYGVNS. V trimming: 0 bases; J trimming: 6 bases; junction bases outside the gene matches: 2. CDR3 bases: TGTGCCAGCAGTGAATACACAGGGGGCGATGGCTACACCTTC. Amino acids: CASSEYTGGDGYTF.

The V gene is TRBV5-5, the J gene TRBJ2-3; 7 bases align to TRBD1. CDR3 size: 16 residues. Germline V gives CDR1 SGHKS, CDR2 YYEKEE (reference sequence). Losses at the gene ends were 0 bases for V and 2 bases for J; bases not matched to a gene: 6. CDR3 protein: CASSLEGAPSTDTQYF. In nucleotides, the CDR3 is TGTGCCAGCAGCTTGGAGGGGGCTCCATCCACAGATACGCAGTATTTT.

The chain employs TRBV20-1 and TRBJ2-3, with TRBD2 matching 12 bases. V was pared by 5 bases and J by 3 bases, with 3 bases of the junction left unmatched. The CDR3 totals 14 residues. The germline V gene has CDR1 DFQATT and CDR2 SNEGSKA (reference sequence). The CDR3 spells CSAAGTSGTDTQYF. For the CDR3, the DNA is TGCAGTGCTGCTGGGACTAGCGGGACAGATACGCAGTATTTT.

The chain has TRBV5-4 and TRBJ2-7; TRBD1 agrees at 8 bases. CDR1 and CDR2 (germline): SGHNT, YYREEE (reference sequence). With 5 bases clipped from V and 2 bases from J, the junction kept 3 bases outside the gene matches. CDR3 length: 13 amino acids. The DNA of the CDR3 is TGTGCCAGCAGGGCGGGACAGGCCTACGAGCAGTACTTC. Translation gives CASRAGQAYEQYF. Full variable domain (missing parts from reference TRBV5-4 and TRBJ2-7): ETGVTQSPTHLIKTRGQQVTLRCSSQSGHNTVSWYQQALGQGPQFIFQYYREEENGRGNFPPRFSGLQFPNYSSELNVNALELDDSALYLCASRAGQAYEQYFGPGTRLTVT.

The gene calls are TRBV5-1 and TRBJ1-1, with D unresolved. CDR1 is SGHRS and CDR2 is YFSETQ in the germline V gene. Trimming removed 4 bases at V and 2 bases at J, with 21 bases between. CDR3 size: 17 residues. CDR3 in amino acids: CASSQISTPRLNTEAFF. The CDR3 nucleotides are TGCGCCAGCAGCCAAATTTCGACACCTCGCCTCAACACTGAAGCTTTCTTT. Full variable domain (remainder filled in from reference TRBV5-1 and TRBJ1-1): KAGVTQTPRYLIKTRGQQVTLSCSPISGHRSVSWYQQTPGQGLQFLFEYFSETQRNKGNFPGRFSGRQFSNSRSEMNVSTLELGDSALYLCASSQISTPRLNTEAFFGQGTRLTVV.

A few counts support this clonotype. The V gene is TRBV19, the J gene TRBJ2-5, with a possible D match to TRBD1 (6 bases). Germline CDR1 and CDR2: LNHDA and SQIVND (reference sequence). Trimming took off 1 base at V and 5 bases at J, with 14 bases between the two ends. This CDR3 comprises 15 residues. CDR3 residues: CASSIGDRWRETQYF. In DNA form, the CDR3 reads TGTGCCAGTAGTATAGGCGACAGGTGGAGGGAGACCCAGTACTTC.

This clonotype has only a few counts. The chain couples TRBV12-3 or TRBV12-4 to TRBJ2-5; D possibly corresponds to TRBD2 (5 bases). The CDR3 contains 14 residues. V shed 5 bases and J shed 2 bases, with 12 bases lying between them. CDR3 bases: TGTGCCAGCAGTCCTTCAAGCGGACAAGAGACCCAGTACTTC. It yields the protein CASSPSSGQETQYF.

This chain uses TRBV6-2 or TRBV6-3 with TRBJ2-4; D possibly uses TRBD1 or TRBD2 (5 bases each). This CDR3 has 16 amino acids. Trimming removed 2 bases at V and 1 base at J, with 12 bases between. Germline V gene data show CDR1 as MNHEY and CDR2 as SVGEGT. The CDR3 loop is CASSYGEWGAKNIQYF. In nucleotides, the CDR3 is TGTGCCAGCAGTTACGGGGAATGGGGGGCCAAAAACATTCAGTACTTC.

The rearrangement links TRBV7-9 to TRBJ2-5; 8 nucleotides line up with TRBD2. This CDR3 contains 13 residues. The trim removed 5 bases at V and 4 bases at J, leaving 3 bases unmatched. Germline assignment: CDR1 SEHNR and CDR2 FQNEAQ (reference sequence). CDR3 sequence (DNA): TGTGCCAGCAGCCCAAGCGGGAGAGAGACCCAGTACTTC. This translates into CASSPSGRETQYF. The full variable domain, completed using reference TRBV7-9 and TRBJ2-5, is DTGVSQNPRHKITKRGQNVTFRCDPISEHNRLYWYRQTLGQGPEFLTYFQNEAQLEKSRLLSDRFSAERPKGSFSTLEIQRTEQGDSAMYLCASSPSGRETQYFGPGTRLLVL.

This clonotype was seen only a few times. The V call is TRBV29-1, the J call TRBJ1-1, with D possibly TRBD1 on 5 matching bases. CDR3 length equals 14 residues. Germline assignment: CDR1 SQVTM and CDR2 ANQGSEA. V dropped 4 bases and J dropped 0 bases, with 12 bases sitting between them. For the CDR3, the DNA is TGCAGCGTTGCGCGACAGAACATGAACACTGAAGCTTTCTTT. Translated, it gives CSVARQNMNTEAFF.

This clonotype was seen a handful of times. The gene calls are TRBV20-1 and TRBJ2-3; TRBD2 matches 9 bases. The V gene end was trimmed by 1 base and the J gene end by 1 base; junction bases not matched to a gene: 6. The CDR3 is 16 residues long. The germline V gene encodes CDR1 DFQATT and CDR2 SNEGSKA (reference sequence). In nucleotides, the CDR3 is TGCAGTGCTAGAGGTAGCGGGAGAGGGGGCACAGATACGCAGTATTTT. It codes for CSARGSGRGGTDTQYF.

This clonotype was seen at least ten times. The chain joins TRBV30 to TRBJ2-3; D may be TRBD1 (6 bases). Germline lookup yields CDR1 GTSNPN and CDR2 SVGIG (reference sequence). The germline V and J ends were trimmed by 0 bases and 1 base, with 8 bases remaining between them. The CDR3 is 14 amino acids. CDR3 sequence: CAWSVQGGTDTQYF. The CDR3 DNA is TGTGCCTGGAGTGTACAGGGCGGCACAGATACGCAGTATTTT.

This clonotype has just a few counts. This sequence joins TRBV6-6 and TRBJ2-3, with D possibly TRBD2 on 5 matching bases. Germline CDR1 is MNHNY and CDR2 is SVGAGI (reference sequence). The germline V and J ends were trimmed by 7 bases and 3 bases, with 20 bases remaining between them. The length of the CDR3 is 16 residues. This CDR3 reads CASTLVLGGGTDTQYF. In DNA form, the CDR3 reads TGTGCCAGCACGTTAGTACTAGGAGGTGGGACAGATACGCAGTATTTT.

J is TRBJ2-7 and V is TRBV11-2; maybe TRBD1 (6 bases). This CDR3 is built from 14 residues. The V gene lost 1 base and the J gene lost 7 bases, with 14 bases spanning the gap. Germline V lookup: CDR1 SGHAT, CDR2 FQNNGV. The CDR3 DNA sequence: TGTGCCAGCAGCTTAGCCGGGACATATGGAGAGCAGTACTTC. Translated: CASSLAGTYGEQYF.

The genes are TRBV30 and TRBJ2-7, with unresolved D. CDR1 GTSNPN and CDR2 SVGIG come from the germline V gene (reference sequence). The CDR3 consists of 12 residues. Trimming stripped 5 bases from V and 0 bases from J, with 8 bases between. In DNA form, the CDR3 reads TGTGCCTGGGGCTCGAACTCCTACGAGCAGTACTTC. Amino acid sequence: CAWGSNSYEQYF.

The rearrangement joins TRBV20-1 to TRBJ2-3; the D gene could be TRBD1 or TRBD2 (6 bases each). Germline V gene sequence: CDR1 DFQATT, CDR2 SNEGSKA (reference sequence). The CDR3 is 15 residues long. The V end lost 3 bases, the J end lost 0 bases, and 13 bases lay between the germline ends. This CDR3 is CSASLGGSSTDTQYF. The DNA of the CDR3 is TGCAGTGCTAGTCTAGGGGGGTCTAGCACAGATACGCAGTATTTT.

This clonotype was observed a few times. J is TRBJ2-1 and V is TRBV7-2; D is unresolved. The CDR3 is made up of 14 amino acids. V was clipped by 2 bases and J by 5 bases, with 10 bases between them. Germline V gene sequence: CDR1 SGHTA, CDR2 FQGNSA. The CDR3: CASSLSLINNEQFF. For the CDR3, the DNA is TGTGCCAGCAGCTTAAGTCTGATTAACAATGAGCAGTTCTTC.

This clonotype was seen more than once but under ten times. CDR3 sequence: CASGSYTEQYF. CDR3 DNA sequence: TGCGCCAGCGGATCATATACCGAGCAGTACTTC. The V gene is TRBV10-2, the J gene TRBJ2-7, with no clear D. V gave up 8 bases and J gave up 6 bases, with 11 bases separating them. CDR1 and CDR2 (germline): WSHSY, SAAADI. The CDR3 extends over 11 amino acids.

V is TRBV28 and J is TRBJ1-1; tentatively, D is TRBD1 (6 bases). Germline CDR1 is MDHEN and CDR2 is SYDVKM. The CDR3 sequence is 13 residues long. The V and J ends lost 7 bases and 3 bases respectively, with 12 bases between them. The CDR3 here is CASIRGGDTEAFF. CDR3 coding DNA: TGTGCCAGCATTAGAGGGGGAGACACTGAAGCTTTCTTT.

This clonotype has more than one count but fewer than ten. Here the CDR3 DNA reads TGTGCCAGCAGTTTAAGGGGACTGAGCTCCTACGAGCAGTACTTC. Its protein product is CASSLRGLSSYEQYF. This chain joins TRBV27 and TRBJ2-7, with D perhaps matching TRBD2 (6 bases). CDR1 is MNHEY, CDR2 SMNVEV, per germline (reference sequence). Trimming stripped 2 bases from V and 0 bases from J, with 11 bases between. This CDR3 comprises 15 residues.

This clonotype appeared a few times. The genes are TRBV20-1 and TRBJ1-4, with D perhaps TRBD1 (5 bases). This CDR3 has 14 amino acids. Germline CDR1 is DFQATT and CDR2 is SNEGSKA (reference sequence). CDR3 in amino acids: CSVQGYSTNEKLFF. CDR3 sequence (DNA): TGCAGCGTTCAGGGATACTCAACTAATGAAAAACTGTTTTTT.

In this sample, this clonotype turned up a few times. The V call is TRBV7-9, the J call TRBJ2-3, with TRBD2 matching 11 bases. V shed 4 bases and J 7 bases; nucleotides not matched to a gene: 7. This CDR3 has 15 amino acids. Looked up from germline, CDR1 is SEHNR and CDR2 is FQNEAQ (reference sequence). CDR3 DNA: TGTGCCAGCAGCTCACTAGCGGGAGTTCGCAATACGCAGTATTTT. Translated, it gives CASSSLAGVRNTQYF.

This rearrangement joins TRBV3-1 to TRBJ1-4; D is perhaps TRBD1 (5 bases). The CDR3 is 15 amino acids. Germline V lookup: CDR1 LGHDT, CDR2 YNNKEL (reference sequence). V lost 1 base to trimming and J lost 6 bases, with 12 bases between them. The CDR3 loop reads CASSQASGADEKLFF. The CDR3 coding sequence is TGTGCCAGCAGCCAAGCCTCTGGGGCGGATGAAAAACTGTTTTTT. The variable domain in full, completed from reference TRBV3-1 and TRBJ1-4, reads DTAVSQTPKYLVTQMGNDKSIKCEQNLGHDTMYWYKQDSKKFLKIMFSYNNKELIINETVPNRFSPKSPDKAHLNLHINSLELGDSAVYFCASSQASGADEKLFFGSGTQLSVL.

The sample holds many counts of this clonotype. Written as DNA, the CDR3 is TGTGCCACCCGGGGGCCGAATGATACAGGGTATGGACGCTCCTACGAGCAGTACGTC. It translates to CATRGPNDTGYGRSYEQYV. The chain carries TRBV27 and TRBJ2-7; D may correspond to TRBD1 or TRBD2 (6 bases each). The CDR3 has 19 amino acids. Germline V gene lookup returns CDR1 MNHEY and CDR2 SMNVEV (reference sequence). The ends were cut back, 10 bases at V and 0 bases at J, with 31 bases in the middle.

The sample holds many counts of this clonotype. V and J are TRBV5-6 and TRBJ2-7; possible D gene TRBD1, 6 bases. There are 14 residues in the CDR3. V gave up 0 bases and J gave up 3 bases, with 10 bases separating them. The germline V gene encodes CDR1 SGHDT and CDR2 YYEEEE. The CDR3 DNA sequence: TGTGCCAGCAGCTTGGGGCAGGGGATCTACGAGCAGTACGTC. Protein sequence: CASSLGQGIYEQYV.